This is a list of T cell receptor beta chains from one sample in a study of shared clonotypes between healthy human individuals. Libraries were prepared by immunoSEQ multiplex PCR; TCRdb keeps only in-frame clonotypes and omits some of them. Seen here are 2.3 million or so clones, approximately 95% observed once, and the top ten hold about 0.37%. The sample consisted of naive CD4+ T cells from PBMCs. The receptor source for this set is a man younger than 35 in good health. Some clones in this sample may be carry-over from other donors' samples. Both conserved end residues are part of each CDR3. Each record gives: D gene, J gene, V gene, clone size, CDR3 protein, CDR3 DNA. A D gene is named only where the DNA matches it firmly. A clone size is listed for some rows: how often the clone was seen (once, few, many), or a class if it is expanded.

>TRBD2|TRBJ2-1|TRBV28|once
CASSSWTSGSLNEQFF
TGTGCCAGCAGTTCCTGGACTAGCGGGAGTCTCAATGAGCAGTTCTTC
>TRBD2|TRBJ2-1|TRBV9|NA
CASSVGASGRAPYNEQFF
TGTGCCAGCAGCGTAGGAGCTAGCGGGAGGGCCCCCTACAATGAGCAGTTCTTC
>NA|TRBJ2-3|TRBV9|NA
CASSPRQTSTDTQYF
TGTGCCAGCAGCCCCCGGCAGACTAGCACAGATACGCAGTATTTT
>NA|TRBJ1-3|TRBV27|NA
CASRQQGTGNTIYF
TGTGCCAGCAGACAACAGGGCACTGGAAACACCATATATTTT
>TRBD2|TRBJ2-7|TRBV5-1|NA
CASSPLASGITYEQYF
TGCGCCAGCAGCCCCCTCGCCAGCGGGATTACTTACGAGCAGTACTTC
>TRBD1|TRBJ2-3|TRBV19|NA
CASSMRGERTGTSTDTQYF
TGTGCCAGTAGTATGCGTGGGGAAAGGACAGGGACTAGCACAGATACGCAGTATTTT
>TRBD1|TRBJ1-4|TRBV6-5|NA
CASRYRGEALEKLFF
TGTGCCAGCAGGTACAGGGGGGAGGCCTTGGAAAAACTGTTTTTT
>NA|TRBJ2-3|TRBV7-3|NA
CASSLGLVAADTQYF
TGTGCCAGCAGCTTAGGCCTGGTTGCGGCAGATACGCAGTATTTT
>NA|TRBJ2-1|TRBV12-5|NA
CASGPMGGRGNEQFF
TGTGCTAGTGGTCCCATGGGGGGCCGGGGGAATGAGCAGTTCTTC
>TRBD2|TRBJ2-3|TRBV5-1|NA
CASSWGLAGGVTDTQYF
TGCGCCAGCAGCTGGGGACTAGCGGGAGGAGTCACAGATACGCAGTATTTT
>TRBD2|TRBJ2-3|TRBV7-2|NA
CASSLLPAGGGTDTQYF
TGTGCCAGCAGCTTACTCCCCGCGGGAGGGGGCACAGATACGCAGTATTTT
>NA|TRBJ1-1|TRBV11-2|NA
CASSLSQNTEAFF
TGTGCCAGCAGCTTGTCCCAGAACACTGAAGCTTTCTTT
>NA|TRBJ1-5|TRBV14|NA
CASSPSAINQPQHF
TGTGCCAGCAGCCCCTCGGCGATCAATCAGCCCCAGCATTTT
>NA|TRBJ1-4|TRBV5-1|NA
CASSLGRVGEKLFF
TGCGCCAGCAGCTTGGGCAGGGTGGGTGAAAAACTGTTTTTT
>NA|TRBJ2-1|TRBV6-4|NA
CASSDSGFGGEQFF
TGTGCCAGCAGTGACTCCGGGTTCGGAGGTGAGCAGTTCTTC
>NA|TRBJ2-4|TRBV5-4|NA
CASSLGLAKNIQYF
TGTGCCAGCAGCCTTGGACTAGCCAAAAACATTCAGTACTTC
>TRBD2|TRBJ2-7|TRBV10-3|NA
CAIRRTSGSIYEQYF
TGTGCCATCAGGAGGACTAGCGGGAGTATTTACGAGCAGTACTTC
>NA|TRBJ2-3|TRBV29-1|NA
CSVEASGTDTQYF
TGCAGCGTTGAGGCTAGCGGCACAGATACGCAGTATTTT
>NA|TRBJ2-5|TRBV7-9|NA
CASSASRQTQYF
TGTGCCAGCAGCGCCTCCCGACAGACCCAGTACTTC
>NA|TRBJ1-6|TRBV4-1|NA
CASSQDSGPYNSPLHF
TGCGCCAGCAGCCAAGATTCAGGGCCCTATAATTCACCCCTCCACTTT
>NA|TRBJ2-6|TRBV5-1|NA
CASSWGPGAAGANVLTF
TGCGCCAGCAGCTGGGGGCCGGGGGCGGCCGGGGCCAACGTCCTGACTTTC
>NA|TRBJ1-2|TRBV28|NA
CASSLAGGYTF
TGTGCCAGCAGTCTGGCGGGTGGCTACACCTTC
>TRBD1|TRBJ1-5|TRBV28|NA
CASSISGGLNQPQHF
TGTGCCAGCAGTATCTCAGGGGGTCTCAATCAGCCCCAGCATTTT
>NA|TRBJ2-2|TRBV5-1|NA
CASSLGPGQEGTGELFF
TGCGCCAGCAGCTTGGGCCCGGGGCAGGAGGGCACCGGGGAGCTGTTTTTT
>NA|TRBJ2-6|TRBV29-1|NA
CSVDGAGANVLTF
TGCAGCGTTGATGGAGCTGGGGCCAACGTCCTGACTTTC
>NA|TRBJ2-2|TRBV19|NA
CASSTLGAGELFF
TGTGCCAGTAGTACTTTAGGGGCCGGGGAGCTGTTTTTT
>TRBD1|TRBJ1-2|TRBV6-5|NA
CASRRDREYGYTF
TGTGCCAGCCGCAGGGACAGGGAGTATGGCTACACCTTC
>NA|TRBJ2-2|TRBV9|NA
CASSVSGWTGELFF
TGTGCCAGCAGCGTTTCTGGGTGGACCGGGGAGCTGTTTTTT
>TRBD1|TRBJ1-5|TRBV19|few
CASSRDSPNQPQHF
TGTGCCAGTAGCCGGGACAGCCCCAATCAGCCCCAGCATTTT
>NA|TRBJ2-1|TRBV11-2|NA
CASSPYLPGEQFF
TGTGCCAGCAGCCCCTACCTCCCCGGAGAGCAGTTCTTC
>NA|TRBJ1-2|TRBV7-2|NA
CASVQGPLTRGYTF
TGTGCCAGCGTCCAAGGGCCCTTAACAAGGGGCTACACCTTC
>NA|TRBJ2-7|TRBV29-1|NA
CSVRQGGDEQYF
TGCAGCGTTCGACAGGGAGGAGACGAGCAGTACTTC
>NA|TRBJ2-2|TRBV6-1|NA
CASSEGVTGRNTGELFF
TGTGCCAGCAGTGAAGGGGTAACAGGGAGGAACACCGGGGAGCTGTTTTTT
>NA|TRBJ1-1|TRBV28|NA
CASSRTAINTEAFF
TGTGCCAGCAGTCGGACAGCAATCAACACTGAAGCTTTCTTT
>TRBD2|TRBJ2-1|TRBV4-1|NA
CASSQYAGLAGGRSNEQFF
TGCGCCAGCAGCCAATACGCGGGACTAGCGGGAGGACGAAGCAATGAGCAGTTCTTC
>NA|TRBJ1-4|TRBV11-2|NA
CASSHQRVGGANEKLFF
TGTGCCAGCAGCCACCAAAGAGTCGGGGGGGCTAATGAAAAACTGTTTTTT
>TRBD1|TRBJ2-7|TRBV7-9|NA
CASSLGTGSYEQYF
TGTGCCAGCAGCTTAGGGACAGGGTCGTACGAGCAGTACTTC
>NA|TRBJ1-2|TRBV28|NA
CASSSSQTYGYTF
TGTGCCAGCAGTTCGAGTCAGACATATGGCTACACCTTC
>NA|TRBJ2-2|TRBV11-2|NA
CASSLVFMWRANTGELFF
TGTGCCAGCAGCTTAGTCTTTATGTGGCGGGCGAACACCGGGGAGCTGTTTTTT
>NA|TRBJ1-2|TRBV25-1|NA
CASSEQRDYGYTF
TGTGCCAGCAGTGAACAGCGCGACTATGGCTACACCTTC
>TRBD2|TRBJ2-7|TRBV23-1|NA
CASSPPSGRKNEQYF
TGCGCCAGCAGTCCCCCCAGCGGGAGAAAGAACGAGCAGTACTTC
>NA|TRBJ2-1|TRBV18|NA
CASSPPPGISYNEQFF
TGTGCCAGCTCACCACCCCCAGGGATCTCCTACAATGAGCAGTTCTTC
>NA|TRBJ2-1|TRBV28|NA
CASSGGGLNEQFF
TGTGCCAGCAGTGGTGGGGGCCTCAATGAGCAGTTCTTC
>NA|TRBJ2-3|TRBV5-4|NA
CASSLSQKRSTDTQYF
TGTGCCAGCAGCTTGAGTCAGAAGCGGAGCACAGATACGCAGTATTTT
>TRBD1|TRBJ1-2|TRBV19|NA
CASSSSPNRGSLYGYTF
TGTGCCAGTAGTAGCTCCCCCAACAGGGGCTCTCTCTATGGCTACACCTTC
>TRBD1|TRBJ2-2|TRBV6-1|NA
CASSGDREAWGTGELFF
TGTGCCAGCAGTGGGGACAGAGAAGCCTGGGGCACCGGGGAGCTGTTTTTT
>TRBD2|TRBJ2-7|TRBV28|NA
CASSLTSGRGEQYF
TGTGCCAGCAGTTTGACTAGCGGGAGAGGCGAGCAGTACTTC
>NA|TRBJ2-2|TRBV28|NA
CASKGGGPYTGELFF
TGTGCCAGCAAGGGGGGCGGACCATACACCGGGGAGCTGTTTTTT
>NA|TRBJ1-5|TRBV19|NA
CASSIDNRGGNEPQHF
TGTGCCAGTAGTATAGATAATCGGGGGGGGAACGAGCCCCAGCATTTT
>NA|TRBJ1-5|TRBV19|NA
CASSIGGRDQPQHF
TGTGCCAGTAGTATAGGTGGCCGAGATCAGCCCCAGCATTTT
>TRBD1|TRBJ2-7|TRBV9|few
CASSGGTGFYEQYF
TGTGCCAGCAGCGGCGGGACAGGGTTCTACGAGCAGTACTTC
>NA|TRBJ2-7|TRBV21-1|NA
CASSPEVGSCEQYF
TGTGCCAGCAGCCCTGAAGTGGGGTCTTGCGAGCAGTACTTC
>NA|TRBJ2-7|TRBV5-6|few
CASSLALGGALHEQYF
TGTGCCAGCAGCTTGGCCCTGGGGGGGGCGCTTCACGAGCAGTACTTC
>NA|TRBJ2-7|TRBV19|NA
CASSIRREGEQYF
TGTGCCAGTAGTATTAGGAGAGAAGGAGAGCAGTACTTC
>TRBD2|TRBJ2-5|TRBV6-5|NA
CASGILGLAEETQYF
TGTGCCAGTGGAATATTGGGACTAGCGGAAGAGACCCAGTACTTC
>NA|TRBJ2-2|TRBV25-1|NA
CASSDRSIGELFF
TGTGCCAGCAGTGACCGATCGATTGGGGAGCTGTTTTTT
>TRBD1|TRBJ1-2|TRBV5-1|NA
CASSPFSGQGGYGYTF
TGCGCCAGCAGTCCATTTAGCGGACAGGGAGGCTATGGCTACACCTTC